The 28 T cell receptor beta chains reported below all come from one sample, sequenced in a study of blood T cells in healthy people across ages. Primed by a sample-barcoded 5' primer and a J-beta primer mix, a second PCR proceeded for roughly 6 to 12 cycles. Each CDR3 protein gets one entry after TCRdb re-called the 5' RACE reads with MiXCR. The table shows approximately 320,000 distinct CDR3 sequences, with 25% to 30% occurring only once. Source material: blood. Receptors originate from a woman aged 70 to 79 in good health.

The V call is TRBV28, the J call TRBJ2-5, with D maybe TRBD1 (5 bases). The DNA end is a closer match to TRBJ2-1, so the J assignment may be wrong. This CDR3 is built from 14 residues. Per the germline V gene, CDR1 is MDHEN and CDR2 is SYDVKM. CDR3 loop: CASDVYSRGNEQFF. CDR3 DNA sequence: TGTGCCAGCGACGTATATTCTAGGGGTAATGAGCAGTTCTTC.

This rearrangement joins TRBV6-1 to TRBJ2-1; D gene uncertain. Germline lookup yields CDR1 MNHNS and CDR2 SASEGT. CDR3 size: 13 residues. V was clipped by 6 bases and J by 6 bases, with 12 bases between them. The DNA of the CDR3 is TGTGCCAGCAGGGGCCAGGCTTTCAATGAGCAGTTCTTC. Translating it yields CASRGQAFNEQFF.

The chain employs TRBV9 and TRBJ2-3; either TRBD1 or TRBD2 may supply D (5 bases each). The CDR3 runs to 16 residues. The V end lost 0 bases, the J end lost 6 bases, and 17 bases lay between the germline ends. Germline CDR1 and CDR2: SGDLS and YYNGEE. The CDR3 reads CASSVEMGLEGDTQYF. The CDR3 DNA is TGTGCCAGCAGCGTAGAAATGGGCCTAGAGGGGGATACGCAGTATTTT.

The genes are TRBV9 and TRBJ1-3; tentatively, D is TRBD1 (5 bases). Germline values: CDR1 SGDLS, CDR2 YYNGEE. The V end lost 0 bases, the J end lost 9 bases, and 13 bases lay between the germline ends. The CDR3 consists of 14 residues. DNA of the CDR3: TGTGCCAGCAGCGTAGCTTCGTTCGGGGGCACCATATATTTT. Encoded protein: CASSVASFGGTIYF.

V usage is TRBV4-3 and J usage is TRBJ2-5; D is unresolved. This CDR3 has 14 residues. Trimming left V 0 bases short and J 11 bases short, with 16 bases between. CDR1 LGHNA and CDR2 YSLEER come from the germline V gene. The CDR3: CASSQESSYNEQYF. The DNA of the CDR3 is TGCGCCAGCAGCCAAGAGAGCTCCTACAATGAGCAGTACTTC.

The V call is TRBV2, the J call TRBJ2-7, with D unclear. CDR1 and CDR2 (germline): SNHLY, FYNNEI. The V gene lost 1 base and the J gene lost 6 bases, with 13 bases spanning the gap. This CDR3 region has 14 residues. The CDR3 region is CASSEDRTLLEQYF. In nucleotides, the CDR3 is TGTGCCAGCAGTGAAGATCGCACTTTGCTCGAGCAGTACTTC. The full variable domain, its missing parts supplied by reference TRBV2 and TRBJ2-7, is EPEVTQTPSHQVTQMGQEVILRCVPISNHLYFYWYRQILGQKVEFLVSFYNNEISEKSEIFDDQFSVERPDGSNFTLKIRSTKLEDSAMYFCASSEDRTLLEQYFGPGTRLTVT.

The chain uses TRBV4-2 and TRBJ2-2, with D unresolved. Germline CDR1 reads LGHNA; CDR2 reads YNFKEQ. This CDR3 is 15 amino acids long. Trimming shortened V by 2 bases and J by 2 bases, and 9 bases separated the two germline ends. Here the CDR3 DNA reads TGTGCCAGCAGCCAACCCGATCAAAACACCGGGGAGCTGTTTTTT. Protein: CASSQPDQNTGELFF.

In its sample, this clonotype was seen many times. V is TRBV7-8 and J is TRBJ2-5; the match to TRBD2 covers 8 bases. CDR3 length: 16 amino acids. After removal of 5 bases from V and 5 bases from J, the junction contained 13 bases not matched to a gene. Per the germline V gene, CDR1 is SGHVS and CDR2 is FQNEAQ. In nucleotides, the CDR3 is TGTGCCAGCAGCCTCAGCGGGAGTCTGCAGTGGGAGACCCAGTACTTC. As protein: CASSLSGSLQWETQYF.

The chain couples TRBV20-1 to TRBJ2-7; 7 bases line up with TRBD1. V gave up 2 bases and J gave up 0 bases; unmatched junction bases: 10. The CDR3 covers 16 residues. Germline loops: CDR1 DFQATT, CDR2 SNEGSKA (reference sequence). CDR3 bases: TGCAGTGCTAGAAAGGGACAGCCTACAAGCTCCTACGAGCAGTACTTC. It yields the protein CSARKGQPTSSYEQYF.

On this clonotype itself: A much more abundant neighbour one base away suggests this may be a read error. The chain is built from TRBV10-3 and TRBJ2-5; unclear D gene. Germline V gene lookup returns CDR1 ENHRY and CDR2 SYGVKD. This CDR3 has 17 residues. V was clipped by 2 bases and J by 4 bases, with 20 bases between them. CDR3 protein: CAISERGGRSAVETQYF. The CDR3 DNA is TGTGCCATCAGTGAGCGAGGTGGACGGAGCGCCGTAGAGACCCAGTACTTC.

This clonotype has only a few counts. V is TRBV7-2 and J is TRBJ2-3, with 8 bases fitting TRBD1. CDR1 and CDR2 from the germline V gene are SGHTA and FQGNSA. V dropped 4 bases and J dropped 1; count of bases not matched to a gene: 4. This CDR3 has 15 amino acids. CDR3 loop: CASSSTGQGTDTQYF. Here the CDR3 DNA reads TGTGCCAGCAGCTCTACGGGACAGGGCACAGATACGCAGTATTTT.

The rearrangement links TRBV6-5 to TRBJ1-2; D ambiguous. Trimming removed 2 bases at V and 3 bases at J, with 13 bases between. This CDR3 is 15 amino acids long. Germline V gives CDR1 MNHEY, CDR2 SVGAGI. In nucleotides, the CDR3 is TGTGCCAGCAGTTACGGAGAGGGTCAGGACTATGGCTACACCTTC. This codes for CASSYGEGQDYGYTF.

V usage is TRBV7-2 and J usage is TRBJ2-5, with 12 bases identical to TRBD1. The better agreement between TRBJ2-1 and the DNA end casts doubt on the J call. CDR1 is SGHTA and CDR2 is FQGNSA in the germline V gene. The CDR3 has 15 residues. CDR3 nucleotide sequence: TGTGCCAGCAGCTTTTGGGACAGGGGGCGTGTTGAGCAGTTCTTC. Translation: CASSFWDRGRVEQFF.

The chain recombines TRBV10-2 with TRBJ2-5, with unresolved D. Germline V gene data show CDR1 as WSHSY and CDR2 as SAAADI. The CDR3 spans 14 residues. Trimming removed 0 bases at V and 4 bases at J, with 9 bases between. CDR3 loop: CASSESGSRETQYF. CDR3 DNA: TGCGCCAGCAGTGAGTCGGGTAGCCGAGAGACCCAGTACTTC.

The CDR3 reads CSAPGQGAVEQYF. CDR3 nucleotides: TGCAGTGCTCCGGGACAGGGGGCGGTTGAGCAGTACTTC. The chain recombines TRBV20-1 with TRBJ2-5; 12 nucleotides agree with TRBD1. The CDR3 consists of 13 residues. Unmatched junction bases numbered 9, after V lost 5 bases and J lost 11 bases. Germline V CDR1 and CDR2: DFQATT, SNEGSKA (reference sequence).

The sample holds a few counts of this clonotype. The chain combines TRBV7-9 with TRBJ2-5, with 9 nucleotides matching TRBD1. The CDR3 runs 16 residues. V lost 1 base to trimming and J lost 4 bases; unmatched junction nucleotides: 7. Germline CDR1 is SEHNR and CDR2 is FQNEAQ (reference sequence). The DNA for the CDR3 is TGTGCCAGCAGCTTAGGGGACAGGGCAAGACGAGAGACCCAGTACTTC. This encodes CASSLGDRARRETQYF.

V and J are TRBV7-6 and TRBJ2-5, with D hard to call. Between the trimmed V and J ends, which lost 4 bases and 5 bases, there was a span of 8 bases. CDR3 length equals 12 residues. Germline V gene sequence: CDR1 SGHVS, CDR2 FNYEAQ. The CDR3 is CASSWAVETQYF. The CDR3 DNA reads TGTGCCAGCAGCTGGGCGGTGGAGACCCAGTACTTC.

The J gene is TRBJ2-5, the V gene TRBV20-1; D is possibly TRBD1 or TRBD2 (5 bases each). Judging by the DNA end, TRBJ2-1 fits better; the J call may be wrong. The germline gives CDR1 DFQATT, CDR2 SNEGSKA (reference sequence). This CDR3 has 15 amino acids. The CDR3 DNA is TGCAGTGCTGCCCTCCTAGGGCGAGGGGACAATGAGCAGTTCTTC. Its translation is CSAALLGRGDNEQFF.

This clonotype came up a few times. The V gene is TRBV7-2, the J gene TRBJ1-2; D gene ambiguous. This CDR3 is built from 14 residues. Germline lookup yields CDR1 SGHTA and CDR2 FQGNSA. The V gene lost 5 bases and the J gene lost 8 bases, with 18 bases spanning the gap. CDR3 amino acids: CASSPGPAGGGYTF. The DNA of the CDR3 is TGTGCCAGCAGCCCAGGACCGGCCGGAGGGGGCTACACCTTC.

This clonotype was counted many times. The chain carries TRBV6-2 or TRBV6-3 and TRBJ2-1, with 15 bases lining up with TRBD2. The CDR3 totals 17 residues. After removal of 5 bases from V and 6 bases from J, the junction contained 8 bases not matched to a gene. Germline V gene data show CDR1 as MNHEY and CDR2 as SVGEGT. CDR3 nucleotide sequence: TGTGCCAGCAGTCTGGGACGGGGACTAGCGGGAGGCAATGAGCAGTTCTTC. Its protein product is CASSLGRGLAGGNEQFF.

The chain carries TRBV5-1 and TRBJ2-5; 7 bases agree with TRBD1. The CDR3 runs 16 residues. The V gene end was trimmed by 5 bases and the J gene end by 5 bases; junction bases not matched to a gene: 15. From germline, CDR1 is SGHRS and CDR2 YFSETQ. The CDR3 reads CASSHLPGSRGETQYF. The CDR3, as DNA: TGCGCCAGCAGTCATCTCCCGGGTAGCAGGGGGGAGACCCAGTACTTC.

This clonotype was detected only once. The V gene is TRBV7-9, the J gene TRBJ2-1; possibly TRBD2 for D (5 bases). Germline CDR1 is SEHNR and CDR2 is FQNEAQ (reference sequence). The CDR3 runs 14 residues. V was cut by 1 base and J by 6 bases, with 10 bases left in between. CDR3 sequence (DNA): TGTGCCAGCAGCTTAGTACTAGTCCTCAATGAGCAGTTCTTC. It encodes CASSLVLVLNEQFF.

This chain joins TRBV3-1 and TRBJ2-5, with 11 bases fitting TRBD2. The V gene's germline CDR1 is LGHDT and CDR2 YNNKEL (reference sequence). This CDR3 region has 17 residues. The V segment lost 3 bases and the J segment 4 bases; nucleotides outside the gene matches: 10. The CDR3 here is CASSQTGLAGRRETQYF. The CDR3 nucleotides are TGTGCCAGCAGCCAGACAGGACTAGCGGGTAGGAGAGAGACCCAGTACTTC.

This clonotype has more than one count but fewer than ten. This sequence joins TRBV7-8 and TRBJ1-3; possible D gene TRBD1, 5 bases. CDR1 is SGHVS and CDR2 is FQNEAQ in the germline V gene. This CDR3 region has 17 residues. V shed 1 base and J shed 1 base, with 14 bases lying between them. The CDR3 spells CASSLVAGLRSGNTIYF. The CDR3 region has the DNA TGTGCCAGCAGCTTAGTGGCGGGACTTCGTTCTGGAAACACCATATATTTT.

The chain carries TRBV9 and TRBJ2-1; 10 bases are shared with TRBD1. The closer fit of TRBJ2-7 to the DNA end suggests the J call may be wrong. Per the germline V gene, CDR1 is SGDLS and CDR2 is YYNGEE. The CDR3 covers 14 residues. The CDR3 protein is CASSASDRGQEQYF. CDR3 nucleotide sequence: TGTGCCAGCAGCGCGTCAGACAGGGGGCAGGAGCAGTACTTC.

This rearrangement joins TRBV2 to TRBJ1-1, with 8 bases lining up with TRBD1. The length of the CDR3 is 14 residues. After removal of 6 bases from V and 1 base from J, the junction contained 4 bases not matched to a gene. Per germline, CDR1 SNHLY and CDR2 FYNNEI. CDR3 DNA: TGTGCCAGCAGACCAACAGGGGGGAACACTGAAGCTTTCTTT. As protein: CASRPTGGNTEAFF.

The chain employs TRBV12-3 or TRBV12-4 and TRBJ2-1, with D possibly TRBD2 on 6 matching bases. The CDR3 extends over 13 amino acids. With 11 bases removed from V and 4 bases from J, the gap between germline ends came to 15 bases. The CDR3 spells CACAPGLYNEQFF. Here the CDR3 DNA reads TGTGCCTGCGCTCCGGGACTTTACAATGAGCAGTTCTTC.

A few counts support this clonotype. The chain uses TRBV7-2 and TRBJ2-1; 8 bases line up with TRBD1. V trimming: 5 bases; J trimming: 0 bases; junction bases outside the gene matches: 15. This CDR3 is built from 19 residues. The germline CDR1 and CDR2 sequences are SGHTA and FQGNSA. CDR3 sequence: CASSKIGAGGLSSYNEQFF. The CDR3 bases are TGTGCCAGCAGCAAAATAGGGGCAGGGGGCTTAAGCTCCTACAATGAGCAGTTCTTC.